This T cell receptor (beta chain) was obtained from a study of shared clonotypes between healthy human individuals. The CDR3 has 13 residues. Germline loops: CDR1 SGDLS, CDR2 YYNGEE. Trimming removed 0 bases at V and 6 bases at J, with 7 bases between. On this clone: Other nucleotide sequences from this sample produce the same CDR3.

Naivety among CD8 cells was defined by CD45RO negativity and positive CCR7 selection, thereby excluding terminally differentiated effector memory CD45RA+ cells. Assay: immunoSEQ multiplex PCR; the TCRdb copy retains only in-frame clones and omits some. This sample yields around 2,000,000 clones, of which about 92% are seen a single time; approximately 1.7% belongs to the top ten. The source of this sequence is a man in his late teens or twenties in good health. Some clones in this sample may be carry-over from other donors' samples. Sequencing was done on a sample of naive CD8+ T cells from PBMCs. The chain is built from TRBV9 and TRBJ2-1; D gene unclear. CDR3 nucleotide sequence: TGTGCCAGCAGCGTAGGGCCAGGCAATGAGCAGTTCTTC. It encodes CASSVGPGNEQFF.